This is a list of T cell receptor beta chains from one sample in a study of Ad26.COV2.S vaccination and SARS-CoV-2 variants. The data were produced by immunoSEQ multiplex PCR, yet TCRdb's version contains in-frame clones alone and is incomplete. The sample shows approximately 360,000 clones, 80% to 90% of them seen only once. The source material was peripheral blood, sampled in a trial of Ad26.COV2.S vaccine versus placebo. The receptors shown here come from a person aged 18-65 years who received the Ad26.COV2.S COVID-19 vaccine or a placebo. CDR3s include the opening cysteine and the closing phenylalanine or tryptophan. The D gene is left open where the match is weak. Clone size appears in some rows only: once, few, many, or a class for an expanded clone.

abundance	d_gene	v_gene	j_gene	CDR3aa	CDR3nt
-	TRBD2	TRBV5-1	TRBJ2-3	CASSTGTSSSTDTQYF	TGCGCCAGCAGCACAGGGACTAGCAGCAGCACAGATACGCAGTATTTT
-	-	TRBV19	TRBJ1-3	CASSIRGGSGNTIYF	TGTGCCAGTAGTATACGAGGGGGCTCTGGAAACACCATATATTTT
-	-	TRBV18	TRBJ2-5	CASSLGFQETQYF	TGTGCCAGCTCACTTGGGTTTCAAGAGACCCAGTACTTC
-	-	TRBV5-1	TRBJ2-5	CASSHTSGVETQYF	TGCGCCAGCAGCCATACCTCAGGGGTGGAGACCCAGTACTTC
-	-	TRBV3-1/TRBV3-2	TRBJ2-3	CASSQDLEEGDTQYF	TGTGCCAGCAGCCAAGATCTTGAGGAGGGGGATACGCAGTATTTT
many	TRBD1	TRBV7-9	TRBJ1-1	CASRWTGVSEAFF	TGTGCCAGCAGGTGGACAGGGGTCTCTGAAGCTTTCTTT
-	TRBD2	TRBV5-1	TRBJ2-2	CASSSQLAGVGELFF	TGCGCCAGCAGCTCACAACTAGCGGGAGTTGGGGAGCTGTTTTTT
-	-	TRBV6-6	TRBJ1-1	CASGTGTHTEAFF	TGTGCCAGCGGCACAGGGACTCACACTGAAGCTTTCTTT
-	-	TRBV11-2	TRBJ2-5	CASSPTRQTQYF	TGTGCCAGCAGCCCGACCAGGCAGACCCAGTACTTC
few	-	TRBV18	TRBJ1-1	CASSPAHMNTEAFF	TGTGCCAGCTCACCCGCCCACATGAACACTGAAGCTTTCTTT
-	-	TRBV5-1	TRBJ2-7	CASSLVWNEQYF	TGCGCCAGCAGCTTGGTTTGGAATGAGCAGTACTTC
few	-	TRBV2	TRBJ2-2	CASSVGVGPGELFF	TGTGCCAGCAGTGTGGGAGTGGGACCCGGGGAGCTGTTTTTT
-	-	TRBV27	TRBJ2-7	CASSPDTGYEQYF	TGTGCCAGCAGTCCCGACACGGGGTACGAGCAGTACTTC
-	TRBD2	TRBV9	TRBJ2-7	CASSVEGSGSSEQYF	TGTGCCAGCAGCGTAGAGGGTAGCGGGAGCTCTGAGCAGTACTTC
-	TRBD2	TRBV4-2	TRBJ2-3	CASSHLGTSGGGTQYF	TGTGCCAGCAGCCACCTCGGGACTAGCGGGGGGGGTACGCAGTATTTT
-	-	TRBV5-4	TRBJ2-6	CASSPAASGANVLTF	TGTGCCAGCAGCCCCGCCGCCTCTGGGGCCAACGTCCTGACTTTC
few	-	TRBV28	TRBJ2-7	CASSEVQGYEQYF	TGTGCCAGCAGTGAGGTGCAGGGCTACGAGCAGTACTTC
-	-	TRBV5-1	TRBJ2-3	CASSLAGIGTDTQYF	TGCGCCAGCAGCTTGGCGGGGATCGGGACAGATACGCAGTATTTT
-	-	TRBV9	TRBJ1-1	CASSSSGQSEAFF	TGTGCCAGCAGCTCGTCAGGACAGTCTGAAGCTTTCTTT
-	TRBD2	TRBV11-3	TRBJ2-2	CASTRTRPNTGELFF	TGTGCCAGCACCCGGACTAGACCGAACACCGGGGAGCTGTTTTTT
once	-	TRBV6-5	TRBJ2-1	CASSYFIATEQFF	TGTGCCAGCAGTTATTTCATCGCCACTGAGCAGTTCTTC
-	-	TRBV27	TRBJ2-1	CASSLGVGTASYNEQFF	TGTGCCAGCAGTTTAGGGGTAGGGACGGCCTCCTACAATGAGCAGTTCTTC
-	-	TRBV29-1	TRBJ1-5	CSVRGRPGQPQHF	TGCAGCGTTAGGGGCAGGCCTGGTCAGCCCCAGCATTTT
-	-	TRBV3-1/TRBV3-2	TRBJ1-2	CASSQEPVLVHYGYTF	TGTGCCAGCAGCCAAGAACCTGTTTTGGTCCACTATGGCTACACCTTC
-	-	TRBV7-2	TRBJ2-7	CASSPSYEQYF	TGTGCCAGCAGCCCGTCCTACGAGCAGTACTTC
-	-	TRBV11-3	TRBJ1-6	CASSLGGMGRLDSPLHF	TGTGCCAGCAGCTTAGGGGGCATGGGCAGATTGGATTCACCCCTCCACTTT
-	TRBD1	TRBV15	TRBJ2-3	CATSIRDSSTDTQYF	TGTGCCACCAGCATCCGGGACAGTAGCACAGATACGCAGTATTTT
-	TRBD1	TRBV27	TRBJ1-2	CASSTTPGQGHLYGYTF	TGTGCCAGCAGCACTACTCCGGGACAGGGACACCTCTATGGCTACACCTTC
-	TRBD2	TRBV19	TRBJ2-1	CASSSILAAFFRSYNEQFF	TGTGCCAGTAGTAGCATACTAGCGGCCTTCTTTAGATCCTACAATGAGCAGTTCTTC
-	-	TRBV7-9	TRBJ1-2	CASSLASPYGYTF	TGTGCCAGCAGCTTAGCCTCCCCCTATGGCTACACCTTC
-	-	TRBV4-2	TRBJ1-2	CASSQERGIANYGYTF	TGTGCCAGCAGCCAAGAGAGAGGTATCGCTAACTATGGCTACACCTTC
-	-	TRBV7-2	TRBJ1-1	CASSPSPVNTEAFF	TGTGCCAGCAGCCCCAGTCCAGTGAACACTGAAGCTTTCTTT
-	-	TRBV9	TRBJ1-2	CASSAQGIGYTF	TGTGCCAGCAGCGCACAGGGAATAGGCTACACCTTC
-	-	TRBV11-1	TRBJ1-2	CASSFSTGTYGYTF	TGTGCCAGCAGCTTTTCAACAGGAACGTATGGCTACACCTTC
-	TRBD2	TRBV5-1	TRBJ2-1	CASSLELAGGQEQFF	TGCGCCAGCAGCTTGGAACTAGCGGGGGGGCAAGAGCAGTTCTTC
once	-	TRBV4-1	TRBJ2-2	CASSQVRWDRNTGELFF	TGCGCCAGCAGCCAAGTGAGATGGGACCGTAACACCGGGGAGCTGTTTTTT
-	TRBD1	TRBV19	TRBJ1-5	CASTGTANSNQPQHF	TGTGCCAGTACCGGGACAGCTAATAGCAATCAGCCCCAGCATTTT
-	TRBD2	TRBV30	TRBJ2-3	CAWRSGGRNTDTQYF	TGTGCCTGGAGGTCGGGCGGGAGGAACACAGATACGCAGTATTTT
-	-	TRBV7-9	TRBJ1-1	CASTPSSGPEAFF	TGTGCCAGCACCCCCTCGTCGGGTCCTGAAGCTTTCTTT
-	-	TRBV30	TRBJ1-2	CAWSPLYGYTF	TGTGCCTGGAGTCCCCTCTATGGCTACACCTTC
few	TRBD2	TRBV2	TRBJ2-7	CASSEAALAGAYEQYF	TGTGCCAGCAGTGAAGCGGCCCTAGCGGGAGCCTACGAGCAGTACTTC
-	TRBD2	TRBV2	TRBJ2-2	CASSGTRLNTGELFF	TGTGCCAGCAGCGGGACTAGACTTAACACCGGGGAGCTGTTTTTT
few	-	TRBV2	TRBJ2-7	CASTERGFSYEQYF	TGTGCCAGCACCGAGCGAGGATTCTCCTACGAGCAGTACTTC
few	TRBD2	TRBV7-8	TRBJ2-7	CASSHPTSGVYEQYF	TGTGCCAGCAGCCACCCGACTAGCGGGGTGTACGAGCAGTACTTC
-	-	TRBV12-5	TRBJ2-3	CASGASTDTQYF	TGTGCTAGTGGCGCATCCACAGATACGCAGTATTTT
-	-	TRBV6-5	TRBJ1-1	CASSYSSGNREAFF	TGTGCCAGCAGTTACTCGTCAGGAAACAGGGAAGCTTTCTTT
once	TRBD1	TRBV3-1/TRBV3-2	TRBJ2-3	CASSQGTGGRDTQYF	TGTGCCAGCAGCCAAGGGACAGGGGGTAGGGATACGCAGTATTTT
-	-	TRBV4-2	TRBJ1-2	CASSQEWEEIGYTF	TGTGCCAGCAGCCAAGAGTGGGAAGAGATAGGCTACACCTTC